This TCR beta chain was identified during a study of CD8+CD57+ T cells in acquired aplastic anemia. In germline, CDR1 is SGHAT, CDR2 FQDESV (reference sequence). Germline trimming cut 0 bases from V and 4 bases from J; bases unmatched to any gene: 3. The CDR3 totals 15 residues. It was patients with CD8+CD57+ cell expansion by flow cytometry who were chosen for sequencing. Profiling of TCR beta VDJ combinations and CDR3 sequences used genomic DNA as template. Each CDR3 protein gets one entry after TCRdb re-called the reads with MiXCR. This repertoire shows hundreds of thousands of distinct CDR3 sequences, roughly 80% found once; its top ten account for about two fifths.

This clonotype originated in a human donor with aplastic anemia. The sequenced sample consisted of sorted CD4+, CD8+, or CD8+CD57+ T cells (not recorded which) from PBMCs. The chain uses TRBV11-1 and TRBJ2-5; 9 bases fit TRBD1. The CDR3 sequence is CASSLALTGGETQYF. In DNA form, the CDR3 reads TGTGCCAGCAGCTTAGCGCTGACAGGGGGAGAGACCCAGTACTTC.